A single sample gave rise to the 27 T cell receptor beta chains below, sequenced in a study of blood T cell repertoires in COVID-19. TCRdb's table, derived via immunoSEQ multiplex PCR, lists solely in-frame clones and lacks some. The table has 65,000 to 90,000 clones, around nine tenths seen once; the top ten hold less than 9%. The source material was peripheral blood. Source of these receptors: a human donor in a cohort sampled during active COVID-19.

The CDR3 DNA sequence: TGTGCCAGCAGTGCAGCAGCGACAGGTTCAAATGGCTACACCTTC. It translates to CASSAAATGSNGYTF. The gene calls are TRBV6-1 and TRBJ1-2, with D possibly TRBD1 on 6 matching bases. The length of the CDR3 is 15 residues. V lost 4 bases and J lost 6, with 18 bases in between. Germline assignment: CDR1 MNHNS and CDR2 SASEGT.

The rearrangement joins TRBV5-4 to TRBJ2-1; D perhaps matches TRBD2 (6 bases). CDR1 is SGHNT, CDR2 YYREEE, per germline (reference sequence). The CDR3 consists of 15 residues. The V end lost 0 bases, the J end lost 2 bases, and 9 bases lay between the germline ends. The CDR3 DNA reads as TGTGCCAGCAGCTTGGCGGGGGTTACCTACAATGAGCAGTTCTTC. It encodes CASSLAGVTYNEQFF.

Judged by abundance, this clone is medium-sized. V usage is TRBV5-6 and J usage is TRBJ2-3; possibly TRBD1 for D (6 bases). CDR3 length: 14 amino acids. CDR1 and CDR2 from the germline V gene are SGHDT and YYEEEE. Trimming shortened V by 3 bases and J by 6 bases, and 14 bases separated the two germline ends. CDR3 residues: CASSSELTGDTQYF. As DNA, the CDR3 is TGTGCCAGCAGCTCTGAGCTAACAGGGGATACGCAGTATTTT.

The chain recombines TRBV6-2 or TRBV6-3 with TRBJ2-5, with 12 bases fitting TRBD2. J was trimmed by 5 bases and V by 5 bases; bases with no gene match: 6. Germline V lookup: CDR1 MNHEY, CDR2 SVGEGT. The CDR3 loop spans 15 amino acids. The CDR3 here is CASSILAGGLETQYF. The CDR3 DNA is TGTGCCAGCAGTATTCTAGCGGGGGGGCTTGAGACCCAGTACTTC.

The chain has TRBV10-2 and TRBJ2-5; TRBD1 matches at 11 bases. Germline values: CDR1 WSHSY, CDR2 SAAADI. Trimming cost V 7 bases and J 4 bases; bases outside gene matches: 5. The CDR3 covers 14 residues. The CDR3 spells CASNRGQGGETQYF. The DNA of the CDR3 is TGCGCCAGCAACCGGGGACAGGGGGGAGAGACCCAGTACTTC.

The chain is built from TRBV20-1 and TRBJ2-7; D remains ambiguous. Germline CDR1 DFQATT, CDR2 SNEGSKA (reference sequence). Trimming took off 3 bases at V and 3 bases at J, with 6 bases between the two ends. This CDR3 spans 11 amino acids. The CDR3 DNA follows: TGCAGTGCTAGGTACGGCTACGAGCAGTACTTC. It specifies CSARYGYEQYF.

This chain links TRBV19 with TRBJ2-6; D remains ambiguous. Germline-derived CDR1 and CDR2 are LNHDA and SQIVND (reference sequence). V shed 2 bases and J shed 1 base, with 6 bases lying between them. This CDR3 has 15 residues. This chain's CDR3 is CASSIQTSGANVLTF. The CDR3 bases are TGTGCCAGTAGTATACAGACATCTGGGGCCAACGTCCTGACTTTC. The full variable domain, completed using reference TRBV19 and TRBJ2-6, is DGGITQSPKYLFRKEGQNVTLSCEQNLNHDAMYWYRQDPGQGLRLIYYSQIVNDFQKGDIAEGYSVSREKKESFPLTVTSAQKNPTAFYLCASSIQTSGANVLTFGAGSRLTVL.

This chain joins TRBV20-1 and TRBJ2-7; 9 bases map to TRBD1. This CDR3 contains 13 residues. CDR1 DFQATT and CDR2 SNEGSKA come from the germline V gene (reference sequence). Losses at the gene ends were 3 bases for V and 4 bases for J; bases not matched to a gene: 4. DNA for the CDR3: TGCAGTGCTAGTAAGGGACAGGGTTACGAGCAGTACTTC. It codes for CSASKGQGYEQYF.

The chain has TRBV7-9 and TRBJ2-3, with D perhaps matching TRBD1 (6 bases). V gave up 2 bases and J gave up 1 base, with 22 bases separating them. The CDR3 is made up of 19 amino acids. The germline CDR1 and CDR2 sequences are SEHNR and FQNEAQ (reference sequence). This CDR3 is CASSLTGSAVAGGTDTQYF. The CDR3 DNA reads TGTGCCAGCAGCTTAACGGGTTCGGCGGTCGCAGGGGGCACAGATACGCAGTATTTT.

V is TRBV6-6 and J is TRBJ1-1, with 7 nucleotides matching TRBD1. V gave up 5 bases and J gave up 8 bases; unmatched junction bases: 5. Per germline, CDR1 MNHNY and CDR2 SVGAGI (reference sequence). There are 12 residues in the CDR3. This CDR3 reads CASSPPDREAFF. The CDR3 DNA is TGTGCCAGCAGTCCCCCGGACAGGGAAGCTTTCTTT.

CDR3 coding DNA: TGTGCCAGCAGGTCGAACGGGGGCACAGATACGCAGTATTTT. Its translation: CASRSNGGTDTQYF. The chain carries TRBV6-6 and TRBJ2-3; possible D gene TRBD2, 5 bases. CDR1 MNHNY and CDR2 SVGAGI come from the germline V gene (reference sequence). The CDR3 is 14 amino acids. V lost 6 bases and J lost 1, with 11 bases in between.

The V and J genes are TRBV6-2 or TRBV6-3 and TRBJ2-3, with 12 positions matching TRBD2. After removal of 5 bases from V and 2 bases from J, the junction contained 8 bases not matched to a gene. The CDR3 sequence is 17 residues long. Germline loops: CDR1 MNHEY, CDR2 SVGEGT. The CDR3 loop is CASSTPLAGGLTDTQYF. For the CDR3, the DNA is TGTGCCAGCAGTACTCCACTAGCGGGGGGCCTCACAGATACGCAGTATTTT.

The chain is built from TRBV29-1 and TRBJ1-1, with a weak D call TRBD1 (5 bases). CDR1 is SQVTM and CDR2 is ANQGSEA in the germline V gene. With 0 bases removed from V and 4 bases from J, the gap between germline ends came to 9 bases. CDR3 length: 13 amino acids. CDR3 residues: CSVEDSGGTEAFF. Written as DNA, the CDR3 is TGCAGCGTTGAAGATTCCGGGGGCACTGAAGCTTTCTTT.

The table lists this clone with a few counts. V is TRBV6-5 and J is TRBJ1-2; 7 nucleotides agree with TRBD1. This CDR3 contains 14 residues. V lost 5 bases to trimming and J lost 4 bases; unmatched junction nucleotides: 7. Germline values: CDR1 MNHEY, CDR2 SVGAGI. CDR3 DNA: TGTGCCAGCAGTAGATCAGGGGGAGGCTATGGCTACACCTTC. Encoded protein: CASSRSGGGYGYTF.

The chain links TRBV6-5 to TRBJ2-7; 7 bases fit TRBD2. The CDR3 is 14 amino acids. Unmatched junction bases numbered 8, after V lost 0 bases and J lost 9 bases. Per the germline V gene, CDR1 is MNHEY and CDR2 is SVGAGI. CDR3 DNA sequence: TGTGCCAGCAGTTACTCAGGCGGGCTAGCGGTGCAGTACTTC. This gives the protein CASSYSGGLAVQYF.

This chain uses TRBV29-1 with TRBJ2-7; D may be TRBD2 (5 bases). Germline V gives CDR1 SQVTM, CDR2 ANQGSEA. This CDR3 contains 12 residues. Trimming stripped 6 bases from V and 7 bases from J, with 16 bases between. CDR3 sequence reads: CSVSPTTGEQYF. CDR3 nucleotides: TGCAGCGTGTCCCCCACTACGGGGGAGCAGTACTTC.

The CDR3 bases are TGTGCCAGCAGGCGGGGAGATTACGAGCAGTACTTC. As protein: CASRRGDYEQYF. This chain connects TRBV12-3 or TRBV12-4 to TRBJ2-7, with a weak D call TRBD2 (6 bases). V dropped 6 bases and J dropped 4 bases, with 10 bases sitting between them. The length of the CDR3 is 12 residues.

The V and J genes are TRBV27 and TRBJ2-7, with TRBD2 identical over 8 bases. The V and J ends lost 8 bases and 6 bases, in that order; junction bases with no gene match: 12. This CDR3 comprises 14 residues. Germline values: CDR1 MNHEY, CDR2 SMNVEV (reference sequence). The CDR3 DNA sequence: TGTGCCAGCTCGATAACGGGGGGGTTTGGCGAGCAGTACTTC. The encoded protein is CASSITGGFGEQYF.

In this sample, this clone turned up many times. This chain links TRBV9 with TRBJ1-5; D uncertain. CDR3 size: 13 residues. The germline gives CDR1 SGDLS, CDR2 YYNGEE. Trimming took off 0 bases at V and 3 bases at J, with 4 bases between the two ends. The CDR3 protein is CASSVGANQPQHF. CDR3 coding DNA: TGTGCCAGCAGCGTAGGAGCCAATCAGCCCCAGCATTTT.

CDR3 sequence (DNA): TGTGCCAGCAGTGAATATTGGGCTAGCGGCTACAATGAGCAGTTCTTC. Its translation is CASSEYWASGYNEQFF. This rearrangement joins TRBV6-1 to TRBJ2-1; 7 nucleotides match TRBD2. The germline CDR1 and CDR2 sequences are MNHNS and SASEGT. The CDR3 covers 16 residues. The V gene end was trimmed by 2 bases and the J gene end by 3 bases; junction bases not matched to a gene: 7.

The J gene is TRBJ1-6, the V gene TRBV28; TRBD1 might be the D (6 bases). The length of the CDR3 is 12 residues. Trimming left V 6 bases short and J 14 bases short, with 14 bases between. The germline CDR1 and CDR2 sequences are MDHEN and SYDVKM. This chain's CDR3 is CASRLDRSALHF. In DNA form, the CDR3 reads TGTGCCAGCAGACTCGACAGGAGCGCCCTCCACTTT. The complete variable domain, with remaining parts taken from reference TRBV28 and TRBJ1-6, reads DVKVTQSSRYLVKRTGEKVFLECVQDMDHENMFWYRQDPGLGLRLIYFSYDVKMKEKGDIPEGYSVSREKKERFSLILESASTNQTSMYLCASRLDRSALHFGNGTRLTVT.

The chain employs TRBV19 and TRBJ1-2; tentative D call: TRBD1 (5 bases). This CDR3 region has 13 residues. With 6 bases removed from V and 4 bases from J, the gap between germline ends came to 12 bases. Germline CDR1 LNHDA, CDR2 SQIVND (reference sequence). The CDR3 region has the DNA TGTGCCAGTAGCCGGCCAGGGTCCTATGGCTACACCTTC. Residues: CASSRPGSYGYTF.

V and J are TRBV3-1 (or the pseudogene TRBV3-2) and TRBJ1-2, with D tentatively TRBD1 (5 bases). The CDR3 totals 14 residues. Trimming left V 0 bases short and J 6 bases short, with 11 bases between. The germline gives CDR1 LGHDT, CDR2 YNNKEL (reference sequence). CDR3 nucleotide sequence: TGTGCCAGCAGCCAAGAGGGCAGGGCCAATGGCTACACCTTC. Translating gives CASSQEGRANGYTF.

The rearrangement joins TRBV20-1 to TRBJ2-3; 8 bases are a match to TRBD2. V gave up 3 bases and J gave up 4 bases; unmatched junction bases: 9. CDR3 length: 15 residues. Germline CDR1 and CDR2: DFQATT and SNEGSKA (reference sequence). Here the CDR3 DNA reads TGCAGTGCTAGTGGGAGCGGGGGCCCGTCAGATACGCAGTATTTT. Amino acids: CSASGSGGPSDTQYF.

Here the CDR3 DNA reads TGTGCCAGCAGCTTGTACCAGGTTGGAAACACCATATATTTT. Amino acids: CASSLYQVGNTIYF. This chain joins TRBV7-9 and TRBJ1-3; no definite D call. V was cut by 3 bases and J by 3 bases, with 9 bases left in between. Germline V gene sequence: CDR1 SEHNR, CDR2 FQNEAQ (reference sequence). CDR3 length: 14 amino acids.

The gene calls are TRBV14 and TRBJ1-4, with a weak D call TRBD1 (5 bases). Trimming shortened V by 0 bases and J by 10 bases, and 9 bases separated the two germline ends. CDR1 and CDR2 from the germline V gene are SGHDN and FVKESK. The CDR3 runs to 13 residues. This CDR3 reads CASSQDLGGKLFF. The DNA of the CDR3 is TGTGCCAGCAGCCAAGATCTGGGGGGAAAACTGTTTTTT. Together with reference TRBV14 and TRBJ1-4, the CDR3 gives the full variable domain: EAGVTQFPSHSVIEKGQTVTLRCDPISGHDNLYWYRRVMGKEIKFLLHFVKESKQDESGMPNNRFLAERTGGTYSTLKVQPAELEDSGVYFCASSQDLGGKLFFGSGTQLSVL.

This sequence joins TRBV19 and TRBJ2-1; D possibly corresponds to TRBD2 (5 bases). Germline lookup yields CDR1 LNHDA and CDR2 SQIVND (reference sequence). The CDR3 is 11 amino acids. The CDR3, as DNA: TGTAGCACTAGCTCCTACAATGAGCAGTTCTTC. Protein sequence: CSTSSYNEQFF.